This TCR beta chain was sequenced during a study of multiple sclerosis patients with progressive multifocal leukoencephalopathy. As for time point: time of PML onset. Spiked into each PCR were synthetic inline TR CDR3 controls of all V-J pairings. The protocol was immunoSEQ multiplex PCR, while the TCRdb copy is restricted to in-frame clones and leaves out a portion. The table has approximately 30,000 clones, about 87% seen once. The CDR3 has 16 residues. V lost 0 bases and J lost 2; bases outside the gene matches: 5. Germline V gene sequence: CDR1 SGHRS, CDR2 YFSETQ. The chain links TRBV5-1 to TRBJ1-1; the match to TRBD1 covers 9 bases. The clonotype was recovered from a woman between 35 and 50 years old with progressive multifocal leukoencephalopathy. Source: PBMCs, taken from a patient treated with natalizumab. The CDR3 protein is CASSLEQGALNTEAFF. As DNA, the CDR3 is TGCGCCAGCAGCTTGGAACAGGGGGCCCTCAACACTGAAGCTTTCTTT.